This T cell receptor (beta chain) was observed in a study of yellow fever vaccine responses in identical twins. Findings and limits, study-wide: Vaccine T cell responses of twins reportedly seemed partly convergent and partly personalized.

As concerns this clonotype: Its antigen remains unknown.

In germline, CDR1 is SGHNT, CDR2 YYREEE (reference sequence). The CDR3 consists of 14 residues. V lost 0 bases, J lost 5 bases, and 5 bases stayed unmatched. TCRdb reprocessed the RT-PCR reads with MiXCR, giving one entry per CDR3 protein. The sample gives 9,500 to 11,000 distinct CDR3 sequences, roughly 85% of which show up once; 2% to 2.5% is in the top ten. This chain connects TRBV5-4 to TRBJ2-7; 7 bases line up with TRBD2. The TCR comes from a young woman who received the yellow fever vaccine. This specimen was T cells from blood (PBMCs), unsorted or a sorted subset (not recorded which), taken before or after yellow fever vaccination (not recorded which). This CDR3 reads CASSLGGGNDEQYV. The CDR3 nucleotides are TGTGCCAGCAGCTTGGGGGGGGGGAACGACGAGCAGTACGTC.